Listed below are T cell receptor beta chains from one sample, sequenced in a study of CD8+ T cells in alopecia areata. The table came from immunoSEQ multiplex PCR; TCRdb's copy has only in-frame clones and leaves some out. Of roughly 120,000 clones in the sample, approximately 59% were seen once. Sequences were derived from CD8+ T cells sorted from blood, sampled at week 4, from a patient treated with tofacitinib. These receptors all come from a human donor with alopecia areata. The CDR3 runs from the conserved cysteine through the conserved F or W. A D gene is named only where the DNA matches it firmly. Only some rows state a clone size, as once, few, many or a class for expanded clones.

cdr3_nt cdr3_aa j_call cdr3_length clone_size v_call d_call
TGTGCCAGCAGTTACGGGGGCTGGGACTATGGCTACACCTTC CASSYGGWDYGYTF TRBJ1-2 14 . TRBV6-5 .
TGTGCCAGCAGCCACTTGGGGAAGCAGTGGGCAGATACGCAGTATTTT CASSHLGKQWADTQYF TRBJ2-3 16 few TRBV7-2 .
TGTGCCAGCAGTTGGCTTGGGGTCGACTACGAGCAGTACTTC CASSWLGVDYEQYF TRBJ2-7 14 . TRBV28 .
TGTGCCAGCAGCCAAGAGTCCAGCGGGGGGTCCTACGAGCAGTACTTC CASSQESSGGSYEQYF TRBJ2-7 16 few TRBV4-2 TRBD2
TGTGCTAGTGGTTTGCCCCCCCCAGGGAAAAACATTCAGTACTTC CASGLPPPGKNIQYF TRBJ2-4 15 . TRBV12-5 .
TGTGCCAGCAGCCTCAGACTAGCGGGGATGAATGAGCAGTTCTTC CASSLRLAGMNEQFF TRBJ2-1 15 few TRBV13 TRBD2
TGCGCCAGCAGCCAAGACGGATGGACGATGAATGAAAAACTGTTTTTT CASSQDGWTMNEKLFF TRBJ1-4 16 few TRBV23-1 .
TGTGCCTGGACGGATGGCTACGAGCAGTACTTC CAWTDGYEQYF TRBJ2-7 11 . TRBV30 .
TGCAGCGTTGGGGGGACAGGGGGCGAGCAGTACTTC CSVGGTGGEQYF TRBJ2-7 12 . TRBV29-1 TRBD1
TGCAGCGTTGAAGACCCATGGGGAAGTAGGGCTGAAGCTTTCTTT CSVEDPWGSRAEAFF TRBJ1-1 15 once TRBV29-1 .
TGCGCCAGCAGCCTCCGGGACAGGGTCAACGAGCAGTACTTC CASSLRDRVNEQYF TRBJ2-7 14 few TRBV5-1 TRBD1
TGCAGCGTTCTGGGGAATGGAAACACCATATATTTT CSVLGNGNTIYF TRBJ1-3 12 few TRBV29-1 .
TGTGCCTGGCTACTCGAGGGGTACGGCTACACCTTC CAWLLEGYGYTF TRBJ1-2 12 few TRBV30 .
TGTGCCAGCAGAGGGGTGACAGAAGCTTTCTTT CASRGVTEAFF TRBJ1-1 11 . TRBV27 .
TGCAGCGTTGAAGACTCCACCGGGGAGCTGTTTTTT CSVEDSTGELFF TRBJ2-2 12 . TRBV29-1 .
TGTGCCAGTAGTATGACGGCAGGGACTGGGGCCAACGTCCTGACTTTC CASSMTAGTGANVLTF TRBJ2-6 16 . TRBV19 .
TGCAGCGTTGCCCAACTAGCCCTGCAAGAGACCCAGTACTTC CSVAQLALQETQYF TRBJ2-5 14 . TRBV29-1 .
TGCAGCGTTGATCTTACCGGGGAGCTGTTTTTT CSVDLTGELFF TRBJ2-2 11 . TRBV29-1 .
TGTGCCAGCAGCTATACGTCCACAGATACGCAGTATTTT CASSYTSTDTQYF TRBJ2-3 13 . TRBV5-6 .
TGTGCCAGCAGCTCTGGGGGACACATTCAGTACTTC CASSSGGHIQYF TRBJ2-4 12 few TRBV5-6 .
TGCAGCGTTGAACGGGTAACCGGGGAGCTGTTTTTT CSVERVTGELFF TRBJ2-2 12 . TRBV29-1 .
TGCAGCGTTGAACCCCAGGACGAGCAGTACTTC CSVEPQDEQYF TRBJ2-7 11 once TRBV29-1 .
TGTGCCAGCAGTTATCCAGAGGGGGGGATGACTTTC CASSYPEGGMTF TRBJ2-6 12 few TRBV6-5 .
TGTGCCAGTAGTATAACTACCTACAATGAGCAGTTCTTC CASSITTYNEQFF TRBJ2-1 13 . TRBV19 .